This is a list of T cell receptor beta chains from one sample in a study of CD8 T cells in Susac syndrome. MiXCR, run by TCRdb on the immunoSEQ multiplex PCR reads, gives a single entry per CDR3 protein. The table lists around 150,000 distinct CDR3 sequences, 94% of them singletons. Source material: CD4+ T cells from PBMCs. The receptors shown here come from a human donor with multiple sclerosis. Each CDR3 is given with its conserved first and last residue. The D gene is left open where the match is weak. Not every row has a clone size; where given, it reads once, few, many or a size class.

j_call v_call clone_size d_call cdr3_nt cdr3_aa
TRBJ2-2 TRBV5-1 - TRBD2 TGCGCCAGCATCGGCGGGAGAGGGAACACCGGGGAGCTGTTTTTT CASIGGRGNTGELFF
TRBJ2-7 TRBV5-6 few - TGTGCCAGCAGCCAAGGGACGCCTTCCTACGAGCAGTACTTC CASSQGTPSYEQYF
TRBJ2-2 TRBV4-2 - TRBD2 TGTGCCAGCAGCCAAGCGGGCGGGAGGGCAGGCACCGGGGAGCTGTTTTTT CASSQAGGRAGTGELFF
TRBJ2-3 TRBV4-2 - TRBD2 TGTGCCAGCAGCCAAGAGGTCCTAGCGGGAGGTACAGATACGCAGTATTTT CASSQEVLAGGTDTQYF
TRBJ1-2 TRBV20-1 - - TGCAGTGCTAGAGGGCAGGGCTTGAGCTACACCTTC CSARGQGLSYTF
TRBJ2-2 TRBV15 once - TGTGCCACCAGCAGAGATTACGGAGGGAACACCGGGGAGCTGTTTTTT CATSRDYGGNTGELFF
TRBJ1-4 TRBV29-1 - - TGCAGCGGCTCACACCAGGGTGACGCAACTAATGAAAAACTGTTTTTT CSGSHQGDATNEKLFF
TRBJ1-4 TRBV2 - TRBD1 TGTGCCAGCAGTGCTAAGGGGGCATCTAATGAAAAACTGTTTTTT CASSAKGASNEKLFF
TRBJ2-7 TRBV10-1 - - TGCGCCAGCAGTGCCTCTCCCGTTGGAGAGCAGTACTTC CASSASPVGEQYF
TRBJ2-1 TRBV5-8 - TRBD2 TGTGCCAGCCAGCGGGAGACAACGGACAATGAGCAGTTCTTC CASQRETTDNEQFF
TRBJ1-1 TRBV10-3 - - TGTGCCATCAGTGAGCTGGAGGGTATGAACACTGAAGCTTTCTTT CAISELEGMNTEAFF
TRBJ2-1 TRBV29-1 - TRBD1 TGCAGCGCTCTTGAGGGGGCAAAGTTCTTC CSALEGAKFF
TRBJ2-1 TRBV6-6 - - TGTGCCAGCAGTTACTCGACGCAGTACAATGAGCAGTTCTTC CASSYSTQYNEQFF
TRBJ1-2 TRBV3-1 - - TGTGCCAGCAGCGGAGAGTCAGAAAACTATGGCTACACCTTC CASSGESENYGYTF
TRBJ2-3 TRBV7-3 - - TGTGCCAGCAGCCTGGGACACCTATCGACGCAGTATTTT CASSLGHLSTQYF
TRBJ1-3 TRBV3-1 - - TGTGCCAGCAGCCAAGAGGCTTACTCTGGAAACACCATATATTTT CASSQEAYSGNTIYF
TRBJ2-3 TRBV12-3/TRBV12-4 once - TGTGCCAGCAGTTTAACGCTAGCAGCAGATACGCAGTATTTT CASSLTLAADTQYF
TRBJ2-5 TRBV4-3 - - TGCGCCAGCAGCCAGGCCTGGACGGTGCAAGAGACCCAGTACTTC CASSQAWTVQETQYF
TRBJ2-5 TRBV18 - TRBD2 TGTGCCAGCTCCCGAAATACTCTAGCGGGAGGAGGAGAGACCCAGTACTTC CASSRNTLAGGGETQYF
TRBJ1-5 TRBV30 - - TGTGCCTGGAGTGTAGGAAGCCTCAATCAGCCCCAGCATTTT CAWSVGSLNQPQHF
TRBJ1-5 TRBV7-2 few - TGTGCCAGCAGCAAGGACGGAGATCAGCCCCAGCATTTT CASSKDGDQPQHF
TRBJ1-2 TRBV30 - - TGTGCCTGGAGTGTACGGGCAGGGAGTAGCTATGGCTACACCTTC CAWSVRAGSSYGYTF
TRBJ1-5 TRBV15 - - TGTGCCACCAGCGGGCAGTTCAATCAGCCCCAGCATTTT CATSGQFNQPQHF
TRBJ1-1 TRBV20-1 - TRBD1 TGCAGGGCCACACGGGACAGATACATGAACACTGAAGCTTTCTTT CRATRDRYMNTEAFF
TRBJ2-3 TRBV3-1 - TRBD2 TGTGCCAGCAGCCAAGCGGGAGGAAGGCCAGATACGCAGTATTTT CASSQAGGRPDTQYF
TRBJ2-5 TRBV4-2 - - TGTGCCAGCAGCCCTAGCGCCCAAGAGACCCAGTACTTC CASSPSAQETQYF
TRBJ2-3 TRBV11-2 - - TGTGCCAGCAGGGGGGTTGGGACGCTACAGTATTTT CASRGVGTLQYF
TRBJ2-7 TRBV14 - - TGTGCCAGCGCCCGGACCTTCGCCTACGAGCAGTACTTC CASARTFAYEQYF
TRBJ2-7 TRBV6-6 once TRBD2 TGTGCCAGCAGTTTGGGCGGGGGGGGCCAGTACGAGCAGTACTTC CASSLGGGGQYEQYF
TRBJ2-3 TRBV29-1 - - TGCAGCGTTGAGCAAGACTCTAGCACAGATACGCAGTATTTT CSVEQDSSTDTQYF
TRBJ1-3 TRBV18 - - TGTGCCAGCTCACCAGGGGCCTCTGGAAACACCATATATTTT CASSPGASGNTIYF
TRBJ1-1 TRBV5-6 - TRBD1 TGTGCCAGCAGCTTGAGGAGGTTCGGGACAGGGTTACCTGAAGCTTTCTTT CASSLRRFGTGLPEAFF
TRBJ2-1 TRBV10-3 - TRBD2 TGTGCCACCGGGACTAGCGGGAGTGATGAGCAGTTCTTC CATGTSGSDEQFF
TRBJ2-6 TRBV6-5 - - TGTGCCAGCAGTTACTCGTGGGCAACTGGGGCCAACGTCCTGACTTTC CASSYSWATGANVLTF
TRBJ1-5 TRBV19 - - TGTGCCAGTAGGGGGGGAGGATATCAGCCCCAGCATTTT CASRGGGYQPQHF
TRBJ2-3 TRBV5-4 - - TGTGCCAGCAGCCCAGCGGAGTCCGGCACAGATACGCAGTATTTT CASSPAESGTDTQYF
TRBJ2-7 TRBV4-2 - TRBD2 TGTGCCAGCAGCCGGGGACTAGCGGGAGACGAGCAGTACTTC CASSRGLAGDEQYF
TRBJ1-2 TRBV3-1 - - TGTGCCAGCAGCCAAGTCGAGGGCGTCTATGGCTACACCTTC CASSQVEGVYGYTF
TRBJ1-5 TRBV30 - - TGTGCCTGGAGTGTCCAGGGTTCCCAGCCCCAGCATTTT CAWSVQGSQPQHF
TRBJ2-3 TRBV30 - TRBD2 TGTGCCTGCAAACCGAGACTAGCGGGAGGAGATATAGATACGCAGTATTTT CACKPRLAGGDIDTQYF
TRBJ1-1 TRBV5-4 - - TGTGCCAGCAGCTTACAGGGAAATGAGGGAACTGAAGCTTTCTTT CASSLQGNEGTEAFF
TRBJ1-4 TRBV7-9 - - TGTGCCAGCAGCTCCCACAGGGTTGAGGAAAAACTGTTTTTT CASSSHRVEEKLFF
TRBJ2-5 TRBV2 - - TGTGCCAGCATTCAAACCGGGACCCCCCCTTACTTC CASIQTGTPPYF
TRBJ2-1 TRBV12-3/TRBV12-4 - - TGTGCCAGCAGTTATTTCATTGGGTCCGCCAAACCAGATGATGAGCAGTTCTTC CASSYFIGSAKPDDEQFF
TRBJ2-5 TRBV20-1 - - TGCAGTGCTCCACGTCCAGGGGCGGGAGAGACCCAGTACTTC CSAPRPGAGETQYF
TRBJ1-1 TRBV20-1 few - TGCAGTGCTAGGGACAGACAGAACACTGAAGCTTTCTTT CSARDRQNTEAFF
TRBJ2-4 TRBV7-2 - - TGTGCCAGCAGCTTAGAATTAGCCAAAAACATTCAGTACTTC CASSLELAKNIQYF
TRBJ1-5 TRBV5-1 - - TGCGCCAGCAGCTTGGGGGGCGCGGATAGTCAGCCCCAGCATTTT CASSLGGADSQPQHF
TRBJ2-1 TRBV29-1 - TRBD1 TGCAGCGCCAAGCCGTCGACAGGGAGTGGGAATGAGCAGTTCTTC CSAKPSTGSGNEQFF
TRBJ2-7 TRBV2 - TRBD1 TGTGCCAGCAGTGAGGACAGGGGTACGGAGCAGTACTTC CASSEDRGTEQYF
TRBJ2-2 TRBV4-2 once TRBD2 TGTGCCAGCAGCCAAGCACTAGCGGGAGACACCGGGGAGCTGTTTTTT CASSQALAGDTGELFF
TRBJ2-4 TRBV12-3/TRBV12-4 - - TGTGCCAGCAGTTTGTCTCCAGCCAAAAACATTCAGTACTTC CASSLSPAKNIQYF
TRBJ2-3 TRBV29-1 - TRBD2 TGCAGCGTAAGACTAGCGGGAGGAGCAGATACGCAGTATTTT CSVRLAGGADTQYF
TRBJ2-1 TRBV7-9 - - TGTGCCAGCAGCTTAAGTAAGAATCAGGCCTTCGATGAGCAGTTCTTC CASSLSKNQAFDEQFF
TRBJ2-6 TRBV5-1 - - TGCGCCAGCAGCTTTCTCCCGAGCTCTGGGGCCAACGTCCTGACTTTC CASSFLPSSGANVLTF